The sequence of this T cell receptor beta chain was determined in a study of preoperative IRX-2 immunotherapy in early breast cancer. Assay: immunoSEQ multiplex PCR; the TCRdb copy retains only in-frame clones and omits some. The data show about 98,000 clones, more than 80% seen once. Trimming stripped 4 bases from V and 6 bases from J, with 16 bases between. This CDR3 region has 14 residues. Germline V lookup: CDR1 SQVTM, CDR2 ANQGSEA. Regarding treatment: preoperative locoregional IRX-2 cytokine immunotherapy. Patients received preoperative, locoregional IRX-2 cytokine immunotherapy in a phase Ib study.

The chain has TRBV29-1 and TRBJ1-3, with D perhaps TRBD1 (5 bases). Sequenced material: tumor tissue, taken after IRX-2 immunotherapy. The sequence came from a human donor with breast cancer. CDR3 sequence: CSVGSTGRENTIYF. The CDR3 DNA reads TGCAGCGTTGGATCTACGGGGCGGGAAAACACCATATATTTT.